This record concerns one T cell receptor (beta chain) sequence. This clonotype was observed at least ten times. The clone's antigen remains unknown. No per-base quality is available; no much larger clone lies one base away. The data were produced on an Illumina HiSeq 2000. TCR beta chain libraries were generated by multiplex PCR amplification. High-throughput sequencing was used to analyze the amplified TCR beta chain products. TCRdb applied fastp at Q25 and MiXCR to the public reads, then kept only in-frame beta chains. Every distinct CDR3 protein forms one entry, paired with its most common genes and DNA. The sample contains 100,000 to 150,000 distinct CDR3 sequences, 20% to 25% of them found a single time. The ten top clones hold just over 2.5% of the sample. The axillary draining lymph nodes of breast cancer patients were the source of the lymph node samples. The data were obtained in a study of breast tumors, draining lymph nodes, adjacent tissues listed by TCRdb under 2016. Some background on the complete study: Breast cancer patients provided tumor, adjacent nontumor tissue and axillary lymph nodes, and the study compared the TCR beta repertoires across these three sources. The study aimed to assess the relationships and possible T-cell exchange between tumor, surrounding tissue and draining lymph node repertoires in human breast cancer.

From V the trimming removes 3 bases and from J it removes 5 bases, while the gene matches leave 9 bases of the junction unaccounted for. Reading from cysteine to phenylalanine, the CDR3 counts 18 amino acids. Just the 54-base CDR3 DNA is kept, in frame starting at base 1. Findings and caveats that apply to the study as a whole: The conclusion that tumor T cells originate in lymph nodes was framed as consistent with a hypothesis rather than directly demonstrated. Tumor T-cell repertoires showed less diversity than lymph node repertoires and more diversity than nontumor tissue repertoires, and tumor T-cell repertoires showed preferential V and J gene usage. The data were judged consistent with most tumor T cells deriving from the lymph node and then expanding within tumor tissue. In luminal-like breast cancer, tumor and nontumor tissue repertoires resembled each other significantly more than in basal-like breast cancer.

This clonotype was sampled from a female donor with breast cancer. Some clones in this sample may be carry-over from other donors' samples. This receptor chain uses TRBV12-3 or TRBV12-4 and TRBJ2-5, with TRBD2 identical over 16 junction bases. Sample: axillary lymph node tissue. The CDR3: CASSFSGTSGRAGETQYF. The DNA reads TGTGCCAGCAGTTTTTCCGGGACTAGCGGGAGGGCGGGTGAGACCCAGTACTTC.